This entry concerns a single TCR beta chain. Its antigen remains unidentified. The record originates from a study of shared clonotypes between healthy human individuals. Notes on the study in general: Shared clonotypes: about 5.3% naive CD4, 3% to 3.5% naive CD8, less than 2.5% memory CD4, under 0.5% memory CD8. Large sequencing depth failed to make sorted-subset sequencing complete, rarefaction showed.

The CDR3 has 14 residues. V lost 1 base and J lost 5, with 11 bases in between. Germline V lookup: CDR1 MNHNS, CDR2 SASEGT. Sequenced by immunoSEQ multiplex PCR; TCRdb stores in-frame clones only, minus some. The repertoire includes more than 2 million clones, over 85% of them detected once, and more than 0.1% sits in the top ten. The chain combines TRBV6-1 with TRBJ1-2, with D possibly being TRBD1 (5 bases). Sequenced input: naive CD4+ T cells sorted from blood. Subset denoted: CD45RA+ positively selected. The sequence derives from a man aged 18 to 35 in good health. The CDR3 region is CASSEDDRIYGYTF. The CDR3 DNA reads as TGTGCCAGCAGTGAAGACGACAGAATTTATGGCTACACCTTC.